Listed below are T cell receptor beta chains from one sample, sequenced in a study of T cells in Graves' hyperthyroidism and ophthalmopathy. TCRdb re-derived calls from the multiplex PCR reads in MiXCR, one entry per CDR3 protein. The sample lists more than 550,000 distinct CDR3 sequences; 15% to 20% were seen once. Sequencing was carried out using blood. These receptors were taken from a man aged 50 or older with Graves' hyperthyroidism. Both conserved end residues are part of each CDR3. D genes are given only for firm matches. Size values are once, few and many counts, or a class for expanded clones, and some rows have none.

V gene	J gene	clone size	D gene	CDR3 protein	CDR3 DNA
TRBV6-1	TRBJ2-7	few	TRBD1	CASSRTGFRSEQYF	TGTGCCAGCAGCCGGACAGGGTTTCGCTCCGAGCAGTACTTC
TRBV6-5	TRBJ1-2	few	NA	CASSYNGGGNYGYTF	TGTGCCAGCAGTTACAACGGAGGGGGAAACTATGGCTACACCTTC
TRBV11-2	TRBJ1-1	NA	NA	CASNEGTEAFF	TGTGCCAGCAACGAAGGCACTGAAGCTTTCTTT
TRBV6-5	TRBJ2-2	NA	NA	CASSYHLGGSLTGELFF	TGTGCCAGCAGTTACCATCTCGGCGGTAGTTTGACCGGGGAGCTGTTTTTT
TRBV11-2	TRBJ2-4	few	NA	CASSLGREDIQYF	TGTGCCAGCAGCTTAGGCAGGGAGGACATTCAGTACTTC
TRBV28	TRBJ1-1	many	NA	CASTGGSAQDTEAFF	TGTGCCAGCACTGGAGGCTCAGCTCAGGACACTGAAGCTTTCTTT
TRBV12-3/TRBV12-4	TRBJ1-3	many	TRBD1	CASSGGQGTYSGNTIYF	TGTGCCAGCAGTGGGGGACAGGGAACCTACTCTGGAAACACCATATATTTT
TRBV24-1	TRBJ2-2	many	NA	CATRDPNTGELFF	TGTGCCACCAGAGATCCGAACACCGGGGAGCTGTTTTTT
TRBV2	TRBJ2-7	many	NA	CASRAGPVTYEQYF	TGTGCCAGCAGGGCCGGGCCCGTTACCTACGAGCAGTACTTC
TRBV9	TRBJ2-1	few	TRBD2	CASSVGLGLAGVGEQFF	TGTGCCAGCAGCGTAGGATTAGGGCTAGCGGGAGTTGGTGAGCAGTTCTTC
TRBV7-9	TRBJ2-7	few	TRBD1	CASSQQGVSDEQYF	TGTGCCAGCAGCCAACAGGGGGTAAGCGACGAGCAGTACTTC
TRBV28	TRBJ2-1	few	TRBD2	CASEAGGMNEQFF	TGTGCCAGCGAGGCGGGAGGGATGAATGAGCAGTTCTTC
TRBV10-2	TRBJ2-1	many	TRBD2	CASSERTSGSLNEQFF	TGCGCCAGCAGTGAGCGGACTAGCGGGAGTCTAAATGAGCAGTTCTTC
TRBV24-1	TRBJ2-3	many	TRBD1	CATSDPGQAADTQYF	TGTGCCACCAGTGACCCGGGACAGGCAGCAGATACGCAGTATTTT
TRBV11-2	TRBJ2-1	many	TRBD2	CASSLSLAGGNEQFF	TGTGCCAGCAGCTTATCATTAGCGGGAGGCAATGAGCAGTTCTTC
TRBV29-1	TRBJ2-7	NA	NA	CSVRTVYEQYF	TGCAGCGTTCGGACAGTCTACGAGCAGTACTTC
TRBV28	TRBJ2-1	many	NA	CASSHRQGTSNEQFF	TGTGCCAGCAGTCACCGCCAAGGGACCTCAAATGAGCAGTTCTTC
TRBV28	TRBJ1-5	few	TRBD1	CASSSGTGHRSNQPQHF	TGTGCCAGCAGTTCGGGGACAGGGCACCGGAGCAATCAGCCCCAGCATTTT